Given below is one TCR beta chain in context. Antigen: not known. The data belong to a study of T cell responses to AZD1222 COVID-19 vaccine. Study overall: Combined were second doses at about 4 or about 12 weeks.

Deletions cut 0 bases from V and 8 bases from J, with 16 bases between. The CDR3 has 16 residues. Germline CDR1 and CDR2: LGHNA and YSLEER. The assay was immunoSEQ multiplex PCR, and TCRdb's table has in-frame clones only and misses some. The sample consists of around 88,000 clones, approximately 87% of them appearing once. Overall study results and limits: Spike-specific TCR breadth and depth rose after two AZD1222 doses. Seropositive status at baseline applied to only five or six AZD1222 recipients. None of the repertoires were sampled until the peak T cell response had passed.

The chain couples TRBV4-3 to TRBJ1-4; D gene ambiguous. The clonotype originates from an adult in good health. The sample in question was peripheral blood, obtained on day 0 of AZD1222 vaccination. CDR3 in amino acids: CASSQDHLAGREKLFF. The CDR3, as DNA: TGCGCCAGCAGCCAAGATCATCTTGCAGGAAGGGAAAAACTGTTTTTT.